Below are 21 T cell receptor beta chains sequenced from a single sample in a study of OX40 agonist ivuxolimab in advanced cancers. The protocol was immunoSEQ multiplex PCR, while the TCRdb copy is restricted to in-frame clones and leaves out a portion. The sample has around 95,000 clones, 90% to 95% seen once. The specimen was CD4+ or CD8+ T cells sorted from blood, collected in a trial of the OX40 agonist ivuxolimab. Receptor source: an adult with an advanced solid tumor such as melanoma, head and neck, liver or kidney cancer.

The chain couples TRBV28 to TRBJ2-1, with 7 bases lining up with TRBD2. Germline V gene lookup returns CDR1 MDHEN and CDR2 SYDVKM. After removal of 3 bases from V and 7 bases from J, the junction contained 9 bases not matched to a gene. The CDR3 is 15 residues long. In DNA, the CDR3 is TGTGCCAGCAGTTTGGGCGGGACGGGAGGAAATGAGCAGTTCTTC. The encoded protein is CASSLGGTGGNEQFF.

This clone was seen just once. This chain links TRBV6-6 with TRBJ1-5; no reliable D call. CDR1 is MNHNY and CDR2 is SVGAGI in the germline V gene (reference sequence). The length of the CDR3 is 14 residues. Trimming stripped 0 bases from V and 5 bases from J, with 8 bases between. CDR3 protein: CASSYSGGDQPQHF. DNA for the CDR3: TGTGCCAGCAGTTACTCTGGCGGAGATCAGCCCCAGCATTTT.

The chain is built from TRBV30 and TRBJ2-3; D not resolved. V was pared by 0 bases and J by 1 base, with 8 bases between. This CDR3 region has 14 residues. Germline V gene data show CDR1 as GTSNPN and CDR2 as SVGIG (reference sequence). CDR3 coding DNA: TGTGCCTGGAGTGTGGACGGACGCACAGATACGCAGTATTTT. This encodes CAWSVDGRTDTQYF.

J is TRBJ2-1 and V is TRBV9; D possibly matches TRBD1 or TRBD2 (5 bases each). Per the germline V gene, CDR1 is SGDLS and CDR2 is YYNGEE. The ends were cut back, 0 bases at V and 0 bases at J, with 13 bases in the middle. This CDR3 has 17 residues. The CDR3 here is CASSVATGRGSYNEQFF. The CDR3 nucleotides are TGTGCCAGCAGCGTAGCTACGGGGCGAGGCTCCTACAATGAGCAGTTCTTC.

J is TRBJ1-1 and V is TRBV4-3, with D possibly TRBD1 on 5 matching bases. CDR3 size: 15 residues. V was pared by 1 base and J by 4 bases, with 13 bases between. Germline V CDR1 and CDR2: LGHNA, YSLEER. The CDR3 here is CASSQVQGRGTEAFF. As DNA, the CDR3 is TGCGCCAGCAGCCAAGTTCAGGGTAGGGGCACTGAAGCTTTCTTT.

The CDR3 region is CATSRADRSSYEQYF. The CDR3 bases are TGTGCCACCAGCAGAGCCGACAGGAGCTCCTACGAGCAGTACTTC. V gene TRBV15 combines with J gene TRBJ2-7, with a tentative D call TRBD1 (6 bases). Trimming removed 1 base from V and 0 bases from J, with 10 bases in between. Germline V CDR1 and CDR2: LNHNV, YYDKDF (reference sequence). CDR3 length equals 15 residues.

CDR3 sequence: CASSEDAGRPQHF. The CDR3 DNA sequence: TGTGCCAGCAGCGAGGACGCGGGCCGGCCCCAGCATTTT. V gene TRBV4-2 combines with J gene TRBJ1-5; the D is unclear. CDR3 length equals 13 residues. Germline values: CDR1 LGHNA, CDR2 YNFKEQ. Trimming removed 5 bases at V and 9 bases at J, with 14 bases between.

This clone occurred once. The chain has TRBV4-3 and TRBJ1-2; no clear D gene. The CDR3 loop spans 15 amino acids. CDR1 and CDR2 from the germline V gene are LGHNA and YSLEER. The V and J ends lost 0 bases and 8 bases respectively, with 16 bases between them. The CDR3 region has the DNA TGCGCCAGCAGCCAAGAAGTGGCGGGGTCGATCGGCTACACCTTC. Translation gives CASSQEVAGSIGYTF.

The chain is built from TRBV5-6 and TRBJ1-6, with 7 bases matching TRBD1. Germline CDR1 reads SGHDT; CDR2 reads YYEEEE. CDR3 length: 15 amino acids. V shed 4 bases and J 7 bases; nucleotides not matched to a gene: 8. This CDR3 is CASSRLTGENSPLHF. CDR3 nucleotide sequence: TGTGCCAGCAGCCGCCTAACAGGGGAGAATTCACCCCTCCACTTT.

This chain connects TRBV7-2 to TRBJ2-3, with D uncertain. V was clipped by 2 bases and J by 5 bases, with 5 bases between them. Germline V lookup: CDR1 SGHTA, CDR2 FQGNSA. The CDR3 has 12 residues. The CDR3 bases are TGTGCCAGCAGCTTATTGAGAGATACGCAGTATTTT. Its protein is CASSLLRDTQYF. The entire variable domain, with the rest obtained from reference TRBV7-2 and TRBJ2-3, is as follows: GAGVSQSPSNKVTEKGKDVELRCDPISGHTALYWYRQSLGQGLEFLIYFQGNSAPDKSGLPSDRFSAERTGGSVSTLTIQRTQQEDSAVYLCASSLLRDTQYFGPGTRLTVL.

For this clone: The sample has other DNA sequences that encode this CDR3 too. The V and J genes are TRBV11-2 and TRBJ2-5; no clear D. The CDR3 has 13 residues. CDR1 and CDR2 from the germline V gene are SGHAT and FQNNGV. Deletions cut 1 base from V and 1 base from J, with 4 bases between. The CDR3: CASSLGLQETQYF. The CDR3 DNA reads as TGTGCCAGCAGCTTAGGTCTCCAAGAGACCCAGTACTTC.

The rearrangement uses TRBV15 and TRBJ2-5; maybe TRBD1 (6 bases). Germline-derived CDR1 and CDR2 are LNHNV and YYDKDF (reference sequence). This CDR3 contains 18 residues. V shed 1 base and J shed 1 base, with 19 bases lying between them. The CDR3 sequence: CATSRGLNAQTGQETQYF. In nucleotides, the CDR3 is TGTGCCACCAGCAGAGGCCTAAACGCGCAGACAGGCCAAGAGACCCAGTACTTC.

The chain recombines TRBV5-1 with TRBJ2-4, with 7 bases identical to TRBD2. The junction had 3 bases not matched to a gene; V was cut back by 0 bases and J by 6 bases. Germline-derived CDR1 and CDR2 are SGHRS and YFSETQ. The CDR3 contains 14 residues. CDR3 nucleotide sequence: TGCGCCAGCAGCTTGGAGGTAGCGGGAAACATTCAGTACTTC. Its translation is CASSLEVAGNIQYF.

The rearrangement joins TRBV4-3 to TRBJ1-2; D gene ambiguous. Trimming removed 0 bases from V and 2 bases from J, with 10 bases in between. Germline V gene data show CDR1 as LGHNA and CDR2 as YSLEER. The CDR3 loop spans 15 amino acids. For the CDR3, the DNA is TGCGCCAGCAGCCAAGATGTTGGGCGGAACTATGGCTACACCTTC. Encoded protein: CASSQDVGRNYGYTF.

CDR3 in DNA: TGCAGCGTTGTAGGTCTAGCGGGAGATGCAGATACGCAGTATTTT. It yields the protein CSVVGLAGDADTQYF. The chain joins TRBV29-1 to TRBJ2-3; 10 nucleotides agree with TRBD2. J gave up 4 bases and V 4 bases, and 8 bases lay outside the gene matches. Looked up from germline, CDR1 is SQVTM and CDR2 is ANQGSEA. This CDR3 has 15 residues.

The chain recombines TRBV15 with TRBJ2-1, with D possibly called TRBD1 or TRBD2 (5 bases each). There are 14 residues in the CDR3. CDR1 and CDR2 from the germline V gene are LNHNV and YYDKDF (reference sequence). Trimming stripped 0 bases from V and 8 bases from J, with 11 bases between. CDR3: CATSRDPRGDEQFF. The CDR3 region has the DNA TGTGCCACCAGCAGAGATCCACGGGGCGATGAGCAGTTCTTC.

This clone appeared a few times. The rearrangement links TRBV10-3 to TRBJ1-5; D is uncertain. Between the trimmed V and J ends, which lost 6 bases and 5 bases, there was a span of 11 bases. The CDR3 length is 13 residues. Germline V CDR1 and CDR2: ENHRY, SYGVKD. The CDR3 is CAIRSGLDQPQHF. CDR3 DNA sequence: TGTGCCATCAGATCGGGTCTCGATCAGCCCCAGCATTTT.

This clone was observed once. V and J are TRBV6-5 and TRBJ1-6; D gene unclear. Trimming took off 10 bases at V and 1 base at J, with 14 bases between the two ends. CDR1 is MNHEY, CDR2 SVGAGI, per germline. The CDR3 extends over 15 amino acids. This chain's CDR3 is CATLSRLSYNSPLHF. CDR3 coding DNA: TGTGCCACCCTTTCCCGGCTATCCTATAATTCACCCCTCCACTTT.

This clone was seen just once. V usage is TRBV14 and J usage is TRBJ1-2, with D possibly TRBD1 on 6 matching bases. The CDR3 runs to 17 residues. The V and J ends lost 1 base and 4 bases respectively, with 19 bases between them. The germline V gene encodes CDR1 SGHDN and CDR2 FVKESK. The CDR3 sequence is CASSQAPLLQGLYGYTF. CDR3 nucleotide sequence: TGTGCCAGCAGCCAAGCCCCTCTCCTACAGGGTCTCTATGGCTACACCTTC.

The chain links TRBV6-6 to TRBJ2-1; possibly TRBD1 or TRBD2 for D (5 bases each). CDR1 MNHNY and CDR2 SVGAGI come from the germline V gene (reference sequence). The CDR3 is 13 amino acids. V was clipped by 2 bases and J by 5 bases, with 7 bases between them. The CDR3 loop is CASSYGGNNEQFF. In nucleotides, the CDR3 is TGTGCCAGCAGTTACGGGGGAAACAATGAGCAGTTCTTC.

This clone has a handful of counts. The V gene is TRBV9, the J gene TRBJ1-2; D may be TRBD1 (5 bases). Looked up from germline, CDR1 is SGDLS and CDR2 is YYNGEE. CDR3 length: 15 amino acids. The V gene lost 0 bases and the J gene lost 3 bases, with 12 bases spanning the gap. Written as DNA, the CDR3 is TGTGCCAGCAGCGTAGACATGGGGGTAGACTATGGCTACACCTTC. This translates into CASSVDMGVDYGYTF.